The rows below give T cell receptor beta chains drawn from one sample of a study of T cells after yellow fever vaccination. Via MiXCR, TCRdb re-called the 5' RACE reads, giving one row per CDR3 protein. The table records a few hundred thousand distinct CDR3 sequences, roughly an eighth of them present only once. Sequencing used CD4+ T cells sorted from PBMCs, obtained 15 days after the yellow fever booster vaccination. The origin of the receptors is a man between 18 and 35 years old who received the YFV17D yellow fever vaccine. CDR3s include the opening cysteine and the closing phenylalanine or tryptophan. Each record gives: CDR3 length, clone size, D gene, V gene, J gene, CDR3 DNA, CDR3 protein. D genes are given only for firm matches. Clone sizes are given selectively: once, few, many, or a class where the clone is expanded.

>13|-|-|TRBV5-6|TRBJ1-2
TGTGCCAGCAGCCGGGGCAGCCCCTATGGCTACACCTTC
CASSRGSPYGYTF
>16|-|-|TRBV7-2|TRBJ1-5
TGTGCCAGCAGCTTAGGTGGGGGGGTGAGCAATCAGCCCCAGCATTTT
CASSLGGGVSNQPQHF
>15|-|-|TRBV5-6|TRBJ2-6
TGTGCCAGCAGCTTGAGGTTGCGTGGGGCCAACGTCCTGACTTTC
CASSLRLRGANVLTF
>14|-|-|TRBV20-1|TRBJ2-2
TGCAGTGCTAGTACAGGGATCGGCACCGGGGAGCTGTTTTTT
CSASTGIGTGELFF
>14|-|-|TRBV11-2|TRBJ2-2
TGTGCCAGCAGCCTCGACAGATTCACCGGGGAGCTGTTTTTT
CASSLDRFTGELFF
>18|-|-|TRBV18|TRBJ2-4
TGTGCCAGCTCACCAATTCAGCAGGAGGGGATAGCCAAAAACATTCAGTACTTC
CASSPIQQEGIAKNIQYF
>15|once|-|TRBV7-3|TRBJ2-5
TGTGCCAGCAGCTTAGGGGTGAACGTCCTTGAGACCCAGTACTTC
CASSLGVNVLETQYF
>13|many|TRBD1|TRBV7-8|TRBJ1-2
TGTGCCAGCAGCCCCCAGGGGGACTATGGCTACACCTTC
CASSPQGDYGYTF
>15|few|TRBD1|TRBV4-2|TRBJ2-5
TGTGCCAGCAGCTTCGGGACAGGGGGCAGGGAGACCCAGTACTTC
CASSFGTGGRETQYF
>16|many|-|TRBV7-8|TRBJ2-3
TGTGCCAGCAGCTTAGCCGTCCCACATTCCTCAGATACGCAGTATTTT
CASSLAVPHSSDTQYF
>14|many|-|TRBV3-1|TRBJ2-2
TGTGCCAGCAGTCGAGCGAGCGGATCGAGTTATCTGTTTTTT
CASSRASGSSYLFF
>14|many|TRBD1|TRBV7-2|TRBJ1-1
TGTGCCAGCAGCTTAGGGACAGGGAGGAGGAAAGCTTTCTTT
CASSLGTGRRKAFF
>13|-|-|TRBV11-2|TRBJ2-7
TGTGCCAGCTCCCCCGGACTATTTGGCGAGCAGTACTTC
CASSPGLFGEQYF
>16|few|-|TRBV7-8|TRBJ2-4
TGTGCCAGCAGCTTAGCGGCGGGGCTAGCCAAAAACATTCAGTACTTC
CASSLAAGLAKNIQYF
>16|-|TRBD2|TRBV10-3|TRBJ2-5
TGTGCCATCAGTGAGATCCAGCGGGGTACCCAAGAGACCCAGTACTTC
CAISEIQRGTQETQYF
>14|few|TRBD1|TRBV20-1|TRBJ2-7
TGCAGTGCCCCGGTACACACAGGGGTCTACGAGCAGTACTTC
CSAPVHTGVYEQYF
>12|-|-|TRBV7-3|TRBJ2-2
TGTGCCAGCGGGGACCCAACCGGGGAGCTGTTTTTT
CASGDPTGELFF
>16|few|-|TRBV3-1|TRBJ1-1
TGTGCCAGCAGCCTCGGCGGGGCACGGGGGAACACTGAAGCTTTCTTT
CASSLGGARGNTEAFF
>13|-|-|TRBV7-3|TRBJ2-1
TGTGCCAGCAGCACCCAGGCGGACAATGAGCAGTTCTTC
CASSTQADNEQFF
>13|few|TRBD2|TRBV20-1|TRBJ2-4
TGCAGTGCTTCCATAGCGGGGTTAAACATTCAGTACTTC
CSASIAGLNIQYF
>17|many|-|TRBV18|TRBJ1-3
TGTGCCAGCTCACCTCTCAGGCTGGATTCTTCTGGAAACACCATATATTTT
CASSPLRLDSSGNTIYF
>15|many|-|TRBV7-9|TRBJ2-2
TGTGCCAGCAGCTTTAGTATGATCAACACCGGGGAGCTGTTTTTT
CASSFSMINTGELFF
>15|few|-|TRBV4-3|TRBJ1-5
TGCGCCAGCAGCCGAGACTCAGTCCCGAATCAGCCCCAGCATTTT
CASSRDSVPNQPQHF
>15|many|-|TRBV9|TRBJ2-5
TGTGCCAGCAGCGTAGAACTAGCCCCTCAAGAGACCCAGTACTTC
CASSVELAPQETQYF
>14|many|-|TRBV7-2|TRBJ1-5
TGTGCCAGCAGCCCCCGGGGGCGCAATCAGCCCCAGCATTTT
CASSPRGRNQPQHF
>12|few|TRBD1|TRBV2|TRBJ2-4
TGTGCCAGCGGGACAGGGACAAACATTCAGTACTTC
CASGTGTNIQYF
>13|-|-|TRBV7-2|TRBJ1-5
TGTGCCAGCAGCTTCGCAGGGGATCAGCCCCAGCATTTT
CASSFAGDQPQHF
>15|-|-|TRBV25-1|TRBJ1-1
TGTGCCAGCAGTGAAATGGGCAGGGGGAACACTGAAGCTTTCTTT
CASSEMGRGNTEAFF
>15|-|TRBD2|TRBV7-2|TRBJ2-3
TGTGCCAGCACGCGAGCGGGGCCGCTCACAGATACGCAGTATTTT
CASTRAGPLTDTQYF
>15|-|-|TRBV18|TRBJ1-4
TGTGCCAGCTCACCACGTCAGGGCACTAATGAAAAACTGTTTTTT
CASSPRQGTNEKLFF
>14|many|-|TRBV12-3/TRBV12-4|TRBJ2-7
TGTGCCAGCAGTTTAGCGCAAAGGGCGGAGGAGCAGTACTTC
CASSLAQRAEEQYF
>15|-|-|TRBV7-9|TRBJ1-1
TGTGCCAGCAGCTTAGGGATGGGGACTCACACTGAAGCTTTCTTT
CASSLGMGTHTEAFF
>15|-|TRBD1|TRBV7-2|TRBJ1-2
TGTGCCAGCAGCTTCGAGGGGGCCAGTCTCTATGGCTACACCTTC
CASSFEGASLYGYTF
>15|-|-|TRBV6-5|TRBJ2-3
TGTGCCAGCAGCTCCCCCGCGGGTAGTCCAGATACGCAGTATTTT
CASSSPAGSPDTQYF
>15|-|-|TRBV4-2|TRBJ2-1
TGTGCCAGCAGCCAAGATCCCTTCTCCTACAATGAGCAGTTCTTC
CASSQDPFSYNEQFF
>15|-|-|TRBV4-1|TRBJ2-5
TGCGCCAGCAGCCAAGATGGTGAAGGGTGGGAGACCCAGTACTTC
CASSQDGEGWETQYF
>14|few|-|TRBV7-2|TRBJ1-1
TGTGCCAGCAGCTGGACCACAGGGAGTGGACTGGCTTTCTTT
CASSWTTGSGLAFF